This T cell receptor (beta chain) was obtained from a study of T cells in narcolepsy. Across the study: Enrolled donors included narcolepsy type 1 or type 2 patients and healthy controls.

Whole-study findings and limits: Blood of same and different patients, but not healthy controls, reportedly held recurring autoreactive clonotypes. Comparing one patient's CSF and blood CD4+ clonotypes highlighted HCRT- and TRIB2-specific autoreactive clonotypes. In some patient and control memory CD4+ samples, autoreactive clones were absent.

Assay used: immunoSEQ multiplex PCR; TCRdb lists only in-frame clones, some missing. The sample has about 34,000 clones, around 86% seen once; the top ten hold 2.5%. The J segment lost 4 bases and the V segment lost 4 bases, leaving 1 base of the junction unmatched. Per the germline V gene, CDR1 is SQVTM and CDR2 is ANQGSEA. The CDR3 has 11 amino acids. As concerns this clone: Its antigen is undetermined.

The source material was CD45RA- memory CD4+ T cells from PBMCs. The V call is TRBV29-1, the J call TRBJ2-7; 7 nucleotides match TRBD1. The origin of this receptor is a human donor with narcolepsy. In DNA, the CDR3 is TGCAGCGTTGGCAGGGGGTACGAGCAGTACTTC. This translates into CSVGRGYEQYF.